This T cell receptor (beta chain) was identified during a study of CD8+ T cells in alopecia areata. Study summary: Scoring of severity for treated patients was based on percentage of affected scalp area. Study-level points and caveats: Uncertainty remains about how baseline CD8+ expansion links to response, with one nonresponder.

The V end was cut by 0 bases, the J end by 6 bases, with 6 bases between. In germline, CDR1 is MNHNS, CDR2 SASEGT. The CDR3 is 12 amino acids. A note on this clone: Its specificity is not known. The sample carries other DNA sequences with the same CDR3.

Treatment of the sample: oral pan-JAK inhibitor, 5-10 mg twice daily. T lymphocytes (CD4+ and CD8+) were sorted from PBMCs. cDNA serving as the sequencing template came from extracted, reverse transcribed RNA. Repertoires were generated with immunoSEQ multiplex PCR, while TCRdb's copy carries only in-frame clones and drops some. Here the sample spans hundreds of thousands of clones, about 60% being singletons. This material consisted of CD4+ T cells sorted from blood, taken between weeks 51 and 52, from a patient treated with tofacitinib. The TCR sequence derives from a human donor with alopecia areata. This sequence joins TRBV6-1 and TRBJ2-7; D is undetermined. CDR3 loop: CASSEARGEQYF. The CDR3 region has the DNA TGTGCCAGCAGTGAAGCCCGAGGCGAGCAGTACTTC.